A selection of T cell receptor beta chains follows, all from one sample in a study of beta chain features in type 1 diabetes. Assay: immunoSEQ multiplex PCR; the TCRdb copy retains only in-frame clones and omits some. Of about 160,000 clones listed, about 9.8% are singletons. Sample: central memory CD4+ T cells from blood. These receptors were collected from a woman younger than 35 in good health. Both conserved end residues are part of each CDR3. D genes are given only for firm matches. Clone size is shown for a subset of rows, as once, few, many or a class of expanded clone.

TRBV2	TRBD1	few	TRBJ1-5	CASSSLDRGPQPQHF	TGTGCCAGCAGTTCCTTGGACAGGGGGCCCCAGCCCCAGCATTTT
TRBV30	TRBD1	NA	TRBJ2-7	CAWSHGTAWEQYF	TGTGCCTGGAGTCACGGGACAGCCTGGGAGCAGTACTTC
TRBV29-1	NA	medium-sized	TRBJ2-7	CSARVTFYEQYF	TGCAGCGCCCGGGTTACCTTCTACGAGCAGTACTTC
TRBV30	TRBD1	few	TRBJ1-1	CAWRLPGGRNTEAFF	TGTGCCTGGAGACTTCCAGGGGGTAGGAACACTGAAGCTTTCTTT
TRBV6-5	TRBD1	NA	TRBJ2-1	CASSPRTGGDEQFF	TGTGCCAGCAGCCCTAGGACAGGGGGCGATGAGCAGTTCTTC
TRBV4-3	TRBD2	NA	TRBJ2-2	CASSPERGGRGGELFF	TGCGCCAGCAGCCCGGAGCGGGGGGGCCGGGGAGGGGAGCTGTTTTTT
TRBV25-1	TRBD2	NA	TRBJ2-5	CASSEGSLAGGRETQYF	TGTGCCAGCAGTGAAGGTTCTCTAGCGGGGGGCCGGGAGACCCAGTACTTC
TRBV7-9	NA	few	TRBJ1-3	CASSGHQVAGNTIYF	TGTGCCAGCAGCGGTCATCAGGTAGCTGGAAACACCATATATTTT
TRBV7-9	NA	few	TRBJ1-2	CASSPDSDGYTF	TGTGCCAGCAGCCCGGACAGTGACGGCTACACCTTC
TRBV30	TRBD1	NA	TRBJ1-2	CASDRAYGYTF	TGTGCGTCGGACAGGGCCTATGGCTACACCTTC
TRBV14	NA	NA	TRBJ1-2	CASSQGWGDGGYTF	TGTGCCAGCAGCCAGGGTTGGGGAGATGGCGGCTACACCTTC
TRBV19	NA	NA	TRBJ2-7	CASSIGGGTGLYEQYF	TGTGCCAGTAGTATCGGCGGAGGGACGGGGCTTTACGAGCAGTACTTC
TRBV28	NA	few	TRBJ2-7	CASSPMSPLLAEQYF	TGTGCCAGCAGTCCTATGAGCCCCCTTCTAGCCGAGCAGTACTTC
TRBV18	TRBD2	NA	TRBJ2-6	CASSSGLAGEAGANVLTF	TGTGCCAGCTCCTCGGGTTTAGCGGGAGAGGCTGGGGCCAACGTCCTGACTTTC
TRBV7-8	NA	NA	TRBJ1-4	CASSYAAGENEKLFF	TGTGCCAGCAGCTACGCCGCAGGGGAGAATGAAAAACTGTTTTTT
TRBV6-1	NA	few	TRBJ1-5	CASDNRARNQPQHF	TGTGCCAGCGATAACAGGGCCCGCAATCAGCCCCAGCATTTT
TRBV5-1	TRBD1	few	TRBJ1-1	CASSSTTGGKGTEAFF	TGCGCCAGCAGCTCCACTACAGGGGGCAAGGGCACTGAAGCTTTCTTT
TRBV5-1	TRBD2	few	TRBJ2-7	CASSSEPGGYYEQYF	TGCGCCAGCAGCTCGGAGCCCGGGGGGTACTACGAGCAGTACTTC
TRBV30	TRBD2	NA	TRBJ2-7	CAWRTSGSGRQYF	TGTGCCTGGAGGACTAGCGGGAGTGGGCGTCAGTACTTC
TRBV30	NA	few	TRBJ2-6	CAQPSQGFLSGANVLTF	TGTGCCCAACCTAGTCAGGGGTTCCTCTCTGGGGCCAACGTCCTGACTTTC
TRBV5-6	TRBD2	NA	TRBJ2-5	CASSPGLAGPGETQYF	TGTGCCAGCAGCCCGGGACTAGCGGGGCCCGGAGAGACCCAGTACTTC
TRBV19	NA	NA	TRBJ2-1	CASSEGSSSYNEQFF	TGTGCCAGTAGTGAGGGCAGCAGCTCCTACAATGAGCAGTTCTTC
TRBV9	NA	few	TRBJ2-5	CASSVAAAADQETQYF	TGTGCCAGCAGCGTAGCTGCAGCGGCAGATCAAGAGACCCAGTACTTC
TRBV30	NA	few	TRBJ2-5	CAWSVDFRGETQYF	TGTGCCTGGAGTGTAGATTTCCGGGGAGAGACCCAGTACTTC
TRBV7-2	NA	few	TRBJ1-1	CASRKGDDTEAFF	TGTGCCAGCAGGAAAGGAGATGACACTGAAGCTTTCTTT
TRBV4-3	NA	few	TRBJ2-1	CASSQLLASYNEQFF	TGCGCCAGCAGCCAGCTGCTAGCCTCCTACAATGAGCAGTTCTTC